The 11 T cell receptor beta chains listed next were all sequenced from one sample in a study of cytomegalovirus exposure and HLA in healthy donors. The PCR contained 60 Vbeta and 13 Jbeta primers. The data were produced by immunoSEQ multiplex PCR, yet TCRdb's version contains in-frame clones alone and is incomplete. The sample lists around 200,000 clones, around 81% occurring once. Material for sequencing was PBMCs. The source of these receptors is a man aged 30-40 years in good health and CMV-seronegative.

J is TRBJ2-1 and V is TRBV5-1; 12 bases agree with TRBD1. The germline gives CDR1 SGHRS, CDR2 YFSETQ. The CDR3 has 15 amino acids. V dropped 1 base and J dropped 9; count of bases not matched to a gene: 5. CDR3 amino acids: CASSLTGQGAAEQFF. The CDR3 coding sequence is TGCGCCAGCAGCTTGACGGGACAGGGGGCGGCTGAGCAGTTCTTC.

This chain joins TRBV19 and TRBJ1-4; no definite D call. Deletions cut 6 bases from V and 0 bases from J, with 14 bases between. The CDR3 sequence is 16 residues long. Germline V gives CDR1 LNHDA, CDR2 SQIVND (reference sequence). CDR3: CASSPFLFATNEKLFF. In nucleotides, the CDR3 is TGTGCCAGTAGCCCCTTCTTATTCGCAACTAATGAAAAACTGTTTTTT.

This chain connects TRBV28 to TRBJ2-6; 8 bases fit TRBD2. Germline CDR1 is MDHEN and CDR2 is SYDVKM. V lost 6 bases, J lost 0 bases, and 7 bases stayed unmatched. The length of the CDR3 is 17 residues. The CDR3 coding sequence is TGTGCCAGCAGGACCGGGGGGGTCCTCTCTGGGGCCAACGTCCTGACTTTC. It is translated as CASRTGGVLSGANVLTF. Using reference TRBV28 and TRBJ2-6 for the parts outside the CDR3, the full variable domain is DVKVTQSSRYLVKRTGEKVFLECVQDMDHENMFWYRQDPGLGLRLIYFSYDVKMKEKGDIPEGYSVSREKKERFSLILESASTNQTSMYLCASRTGGVLSGANVLTFGAGSRLTVL.

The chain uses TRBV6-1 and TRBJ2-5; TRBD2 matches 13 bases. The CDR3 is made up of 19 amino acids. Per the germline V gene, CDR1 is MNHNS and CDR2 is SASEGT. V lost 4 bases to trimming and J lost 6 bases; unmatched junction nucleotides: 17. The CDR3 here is CASSGQGLRTSGSTQTQYF. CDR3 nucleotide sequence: TGTGCCAGCAGTGGACAGGGGTTAAGGACTAGCGGGAGTACGCAGACCCAGTACTTC.

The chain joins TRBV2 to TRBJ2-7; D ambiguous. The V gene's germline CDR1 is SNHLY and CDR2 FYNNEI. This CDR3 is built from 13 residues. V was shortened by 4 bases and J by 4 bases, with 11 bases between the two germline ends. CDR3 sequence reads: CASSAALEYEQYF. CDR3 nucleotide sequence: TGTGCCAGCAGTGCCGCGCTAGAATACGAGCAGTACTTC. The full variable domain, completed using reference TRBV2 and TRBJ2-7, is EPEVTQTPSHQVTQMGQEVILRCVPISNHLYFYWYRQILGQKVEFLVSFYNNEISEKSEIFDDQFSVERPDGSNFTLKIRSTKLEDSAMYFCASSAALEYEQYFGPGTRLTVT.

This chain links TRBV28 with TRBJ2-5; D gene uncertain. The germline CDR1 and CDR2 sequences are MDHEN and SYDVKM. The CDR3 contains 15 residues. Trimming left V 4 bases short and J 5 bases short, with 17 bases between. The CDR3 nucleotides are TGTGCCAGCAGTTGGGTGGTCGGCTCCGGGGAGACCCAGTACTTC. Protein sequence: CASSWVVGSGETQYF.

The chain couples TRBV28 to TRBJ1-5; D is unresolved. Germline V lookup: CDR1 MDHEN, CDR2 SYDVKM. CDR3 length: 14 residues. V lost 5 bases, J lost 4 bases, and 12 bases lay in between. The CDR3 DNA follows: TGTGCCAGCAGTCAAGGACTTCGTAATCAGCCCCAGCATTTT. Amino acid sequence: CASSQGLRNQPQHF.

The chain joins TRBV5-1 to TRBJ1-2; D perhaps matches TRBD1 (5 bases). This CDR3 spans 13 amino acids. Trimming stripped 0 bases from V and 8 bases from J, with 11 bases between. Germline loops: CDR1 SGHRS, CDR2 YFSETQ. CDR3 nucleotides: TGCGCCAGCAGCTTGGGGGGCGTGGGCGGCTACACCTTC. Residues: CASSLGGVGGYTF.

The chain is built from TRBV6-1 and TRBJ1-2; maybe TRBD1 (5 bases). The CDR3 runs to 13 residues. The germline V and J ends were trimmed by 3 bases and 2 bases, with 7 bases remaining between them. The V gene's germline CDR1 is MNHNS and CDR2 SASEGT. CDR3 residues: CASSEGGNYGYTF. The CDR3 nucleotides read TGTGCCAGCAGTGAGGGGGGGAACTATGGCTACACCTTC.

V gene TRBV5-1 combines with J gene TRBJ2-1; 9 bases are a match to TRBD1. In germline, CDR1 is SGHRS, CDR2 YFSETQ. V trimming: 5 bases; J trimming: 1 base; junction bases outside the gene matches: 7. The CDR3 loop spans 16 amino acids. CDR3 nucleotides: TGCGCCAGCAGAAACGACAGGGGGAGTTCCTACAATGAGCAGTTCTTC. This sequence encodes CASRNDRGSSYNEQFF.

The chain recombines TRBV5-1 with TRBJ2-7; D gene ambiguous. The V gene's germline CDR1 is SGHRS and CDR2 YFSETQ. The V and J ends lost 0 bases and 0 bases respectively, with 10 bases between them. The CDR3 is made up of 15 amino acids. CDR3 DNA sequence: TGCGCCAGCAGCTTGGGTGACGGGTTCTCCTACGAGCAGTACTTC. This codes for CASSLGDGFSYEQYF.